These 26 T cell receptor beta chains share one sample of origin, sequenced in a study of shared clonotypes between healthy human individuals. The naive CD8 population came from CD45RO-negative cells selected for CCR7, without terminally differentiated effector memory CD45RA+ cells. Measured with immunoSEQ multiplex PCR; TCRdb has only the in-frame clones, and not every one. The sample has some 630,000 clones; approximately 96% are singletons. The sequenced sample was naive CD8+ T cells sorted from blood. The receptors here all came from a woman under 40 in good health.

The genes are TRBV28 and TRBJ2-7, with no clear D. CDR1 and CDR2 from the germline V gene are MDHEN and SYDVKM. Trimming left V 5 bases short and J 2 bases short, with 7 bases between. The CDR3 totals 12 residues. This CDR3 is CASSRLPYEQYF. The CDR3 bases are TGTGCCAGCAGTCGACTTCCCTACGAGCAGTACTTC.

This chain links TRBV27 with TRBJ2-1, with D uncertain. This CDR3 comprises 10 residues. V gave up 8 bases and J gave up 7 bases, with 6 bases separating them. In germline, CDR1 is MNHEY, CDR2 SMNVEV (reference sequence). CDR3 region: CASGRNEQFF. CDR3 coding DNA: TGTGCCAGCGGACGTAATGAGCAGTTCTTC.

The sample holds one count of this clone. The CDR3 sequence: CASSWGSGGYEQYF. For the CDR3, the DNA is TGCGCCAGCAGCTGGGGGAGCGGGGGCTACGAGCAGTACTTC. The chain carries TRBV5-1 and TRBJ2-7, with 8 bases aligning to TRBD2. The V and J ends lost 3 bases and 3 bases, in that order; junction bases with no gene match: 5. From germline, CDR1 is SGHRS and CDR2 YFSETQ. The CDR3 is 14 amino acids.

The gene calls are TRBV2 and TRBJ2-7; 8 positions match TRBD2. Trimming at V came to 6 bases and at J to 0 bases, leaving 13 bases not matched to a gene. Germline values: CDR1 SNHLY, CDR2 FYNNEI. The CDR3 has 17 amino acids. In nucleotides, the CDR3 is TGTGCCAGCAGCAAAAACCCCATCAGCGGGAGCTCCTACGAGCAGTACTTC. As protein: CASSKNPISGSSYEQYF.

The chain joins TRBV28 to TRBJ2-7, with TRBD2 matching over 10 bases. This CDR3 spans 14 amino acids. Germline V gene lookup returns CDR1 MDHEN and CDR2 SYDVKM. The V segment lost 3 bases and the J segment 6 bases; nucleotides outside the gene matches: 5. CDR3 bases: TGTGCCAGCAGTTTGCTAGCGGGAGTTTTCGAGCAGTACTTC. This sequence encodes CASSLLAGVFEQYF.

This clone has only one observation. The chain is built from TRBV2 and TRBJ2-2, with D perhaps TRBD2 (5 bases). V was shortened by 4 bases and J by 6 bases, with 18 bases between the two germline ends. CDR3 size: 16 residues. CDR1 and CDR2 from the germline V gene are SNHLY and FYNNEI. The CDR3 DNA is TGTGCCAGCAGTGTCACTAGTATTAGAGGCCCCGGGGAGCTGTTTTTT. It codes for CASSVTSIRGPGELFF. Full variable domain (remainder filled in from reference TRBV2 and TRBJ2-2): EPEVTQTPSHQVTQMGQEVILRCVPISNHLYFYWYRQILGQKVEFLVSFYNNEISEKSEIFDDQFSVERPDGSNFTLKIRSTKLEDSAMYFCASSVTSIRGPGELFFGEGSRLTVL.

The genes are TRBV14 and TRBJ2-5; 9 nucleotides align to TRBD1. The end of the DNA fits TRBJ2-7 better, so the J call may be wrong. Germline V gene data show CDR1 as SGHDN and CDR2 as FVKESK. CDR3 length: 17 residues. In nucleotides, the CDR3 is TGTGCCAGCAGCCCCGGGACAGGGTTATTTGGTGGCTACGAGCAGTACTTC. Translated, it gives CASSPGTGLFGGYEQYF.

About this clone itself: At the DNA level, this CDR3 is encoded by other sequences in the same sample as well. The CDR3 sequence is CASSLAGSNTEAFF. The CDR3 DNA reads as TGTGCCAGCAGTTTAGCAGGGTCCAACACTGAAGCTTTCTTT. The V call is TRBV27, the J call TRBJ1-1, with D perhaps TRBD1 (5 bases). The V gene lost 2 bases and the J gene lost 2 bases, with 9 bases spanning the gap. The CDR3 is 14 amino acids. The germline V gene has CDR1 MNHEY and CDR2 SMNVEV (reference sequence).

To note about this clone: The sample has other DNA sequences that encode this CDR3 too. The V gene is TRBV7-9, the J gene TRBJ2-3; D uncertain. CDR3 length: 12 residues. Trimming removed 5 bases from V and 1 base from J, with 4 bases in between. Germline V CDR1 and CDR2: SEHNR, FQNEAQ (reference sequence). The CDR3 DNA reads TGTGCCAGCAGCCAAGGCACAGATACGCAGTATTTT. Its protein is CASSQGTDTQYF. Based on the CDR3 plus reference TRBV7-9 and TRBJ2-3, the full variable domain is DTGVSQNPRHKITKRGQNVTFRCDPISEHNRLYWYRQTLGQGPEFLTYFQNEAQLEKSRLLSDRFSAERPKGSFSTLEIQRTEQGDSAMYLCASSQGTDTQYFGPGTRLTVL.

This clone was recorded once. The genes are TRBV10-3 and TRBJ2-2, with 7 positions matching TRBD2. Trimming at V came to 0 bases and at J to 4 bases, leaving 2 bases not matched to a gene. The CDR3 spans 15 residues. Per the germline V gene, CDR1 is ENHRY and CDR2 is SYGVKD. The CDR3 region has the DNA TGTGCCATCAGTGAGTCTAGGACTAGCACCGGGGAGCTGTTTTTT. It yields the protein CAISESRTSTGELFF.

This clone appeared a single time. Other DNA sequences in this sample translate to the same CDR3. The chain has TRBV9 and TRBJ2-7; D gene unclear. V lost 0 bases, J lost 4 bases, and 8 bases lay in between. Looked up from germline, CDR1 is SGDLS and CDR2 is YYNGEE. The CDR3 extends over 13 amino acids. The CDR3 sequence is CASSVGAGYEQYF. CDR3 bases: TGTGCCAGCAGCGTAGGGGCAGGATACGAGCAGTACTTC.

Here the CDR3 reads CASSEGTQQFF. The CDR3 coding sequence is TGTGCCAGCAGTGAAGGGACCCAGCAGTTCTTC. The V and J genes are TRBV6-1 and TRBJ2-1; D unresolved. Germline V gene data show CDR1 as MNHNS and CDR2 as SASEGT. The CDR3 extends over 11 amino acids. Trimming removed 1 base from V and 11 bases from J, with 6 bases in between.

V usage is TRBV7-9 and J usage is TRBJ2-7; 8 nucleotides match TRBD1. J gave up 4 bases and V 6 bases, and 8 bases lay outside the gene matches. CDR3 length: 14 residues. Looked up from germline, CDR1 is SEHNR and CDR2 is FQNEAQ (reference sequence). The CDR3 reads CASSDQGARYEQYF. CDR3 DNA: TGTGCCAGCAGTGATCAGGGGGCCAGGTACGAGCAGTACTTC.

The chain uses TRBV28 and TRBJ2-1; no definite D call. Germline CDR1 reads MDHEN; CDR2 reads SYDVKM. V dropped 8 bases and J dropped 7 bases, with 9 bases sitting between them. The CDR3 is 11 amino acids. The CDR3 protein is CASGPENEQFF. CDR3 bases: TGTGCCAGCGGACCCGAGAATGAGCAGTTCTTC.

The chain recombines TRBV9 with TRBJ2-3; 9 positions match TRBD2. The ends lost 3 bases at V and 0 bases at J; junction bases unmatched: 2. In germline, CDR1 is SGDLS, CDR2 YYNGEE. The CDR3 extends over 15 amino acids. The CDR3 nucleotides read TGTGCCAGCAGCGGGACTAGCGCGAGCACAGATACGCAGTATTTT. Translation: CASSGTSASTDTQYF. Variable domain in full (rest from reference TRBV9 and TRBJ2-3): DSGVTQTPKHLITATGQRVTLRCSPRSGDLSVYWYQQSLDQGLQFLIQYYNGEERAKGNILERFSAQQFPDLHSELNLSSLELGDSALYFCASSGTSASTDTQYFGPGTRLTVL.

The CDR3 coding sequence is TGCGCCAGCAGCCTGGACTATTACAATGAGCAGTTCTTC. Its translation: CASSLDYYNEQFF. The chain couples TRBV4-1 to TRBJ2-1, with D tentatively TRBD2 (6 bases). V lost 4 bases to trimming and J lost 4 bases, with 8 bases between them. Germline values: CDR1 MGHRA, CDR2 YSYEKL. This CDR3 has 13 amino acids.

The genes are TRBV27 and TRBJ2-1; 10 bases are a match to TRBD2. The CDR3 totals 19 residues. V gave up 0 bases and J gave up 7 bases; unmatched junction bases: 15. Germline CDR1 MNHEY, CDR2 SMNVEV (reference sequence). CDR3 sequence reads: CASSLSRLLAGRVLNEQFF. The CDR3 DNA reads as TGTGCCAGCAGTTTATCGAGACTACTAGCGGGAAGAGTATTAAATGAGCAGTTCTTC.

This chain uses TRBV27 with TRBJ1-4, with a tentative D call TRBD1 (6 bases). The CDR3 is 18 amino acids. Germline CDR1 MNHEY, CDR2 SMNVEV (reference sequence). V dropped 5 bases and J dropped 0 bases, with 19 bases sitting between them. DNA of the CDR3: TGTGCCAGCAGTGACCGGGACACTTCGGTAACAACTAATGAAAAACTGTTTTTT. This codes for CASSDRDTSVTTNEKLFF.

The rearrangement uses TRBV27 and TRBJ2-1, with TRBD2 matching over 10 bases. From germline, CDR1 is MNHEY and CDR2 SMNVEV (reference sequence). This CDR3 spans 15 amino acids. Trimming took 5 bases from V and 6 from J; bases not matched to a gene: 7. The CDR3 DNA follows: TGTGCCAGCAGTATCGTAGCGGGAGGATTCAATGAGCAGTTCTTC. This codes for CASSIVAGGFNEQFF.

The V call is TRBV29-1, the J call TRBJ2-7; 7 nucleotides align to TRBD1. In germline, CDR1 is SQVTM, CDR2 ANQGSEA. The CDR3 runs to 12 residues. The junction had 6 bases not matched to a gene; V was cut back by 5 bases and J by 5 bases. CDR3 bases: TGCAGCGTTCAAATAACAGGGGACGAGCAGTACTTC. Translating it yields CSVQITGDEQYF.

The CDR3 DNA follows: TGTGCCAGCACCGAAGGGAGGGACTACAATGAGCAGTTCTTC. It encodes CASTEGRDYNEQFF. The rearrangement links TRBV27 to TRBJ2-1; TRBD2 matches at 7 bases. The CDR3 is 14 amino acids. Germline V gene lookup returns CDR1 MNHEY and CDR2 SMNVEV (reference sequence). The V segment lost 7 bases and the J segment 3 bases; nucleotides outside the gene matches: 6.

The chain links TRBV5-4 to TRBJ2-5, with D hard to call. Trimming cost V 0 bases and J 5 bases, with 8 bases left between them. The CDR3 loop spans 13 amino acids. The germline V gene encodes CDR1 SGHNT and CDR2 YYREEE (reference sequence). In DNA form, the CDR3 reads TGTGCCAGCAGCTTGGCGGCCCTTGAGACCCAGTACTTC. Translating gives CASSLAALETQYF. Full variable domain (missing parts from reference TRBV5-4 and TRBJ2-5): ETGVTQSPTHLIKTRGQQVTLRCSSQSGHNTVSWYQQALGQGPQFIFQYYREEENGRGNFPPRFSGLQFPNYSSELNVNALELDDSALYLCASSLAALETQYFGPGTRLLVL.

CDR3 DNA sequence: TGTGCCAGCAGCTTAGTTCTTGGGACTAGCTACGAGCAGTACTTC. As protein: CASSLVLGTSYEQYF. The genes are TRBV7-9 and TRBJ2-7; 8 bases map to TRBD2. Per the germline V gene, CDR1 is SEHNR and CDR2 is FQNEAQ (reference sequence). Trimming cost V 1 base and J 3 bases; bases outside gene matches: 5. CDR3 size: 15 residues.

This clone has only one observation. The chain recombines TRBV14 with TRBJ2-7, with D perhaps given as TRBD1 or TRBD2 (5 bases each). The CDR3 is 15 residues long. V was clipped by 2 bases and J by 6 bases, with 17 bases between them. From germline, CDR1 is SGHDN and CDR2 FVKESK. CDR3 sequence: CASSQPGALLSEQYF. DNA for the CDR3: TGTGCCAGCAGCCAACCCGGGGCCCTCTTAAGCGAGCAGTACTTC.

DNA for the CDR3: TGCGCCAGCAGCCAAGAGATAGGGTCGGTCAATGAGCAGTTCTTC. It codes for CASSQEIGSVNEQFF. The chain couples TRBV4-1 to TRBJ2-1; D not resolved. Germline V gene data show CDR1 as MGHRA and CDR2 as YSYEKL. The CDR3 loop spans 15 amino acids. The V end was cut by 0 bases, the J end by 6 bases, with 12 bases between.

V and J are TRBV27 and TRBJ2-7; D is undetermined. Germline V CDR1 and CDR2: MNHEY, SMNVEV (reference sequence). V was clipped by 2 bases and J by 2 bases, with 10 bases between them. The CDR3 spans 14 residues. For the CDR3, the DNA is TGTGCCAGCAGTTTAGTCTTCGGACCCTACGAGCAGTACTTC. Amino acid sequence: CASSLVFGPYEQYF.